The rows below give T cell receptor beta chains drawn from one sample of a study of blood T cell repertoires in COVID-19. Sequencing used immunoSEQ multiplex PCR; TCRdb keeps in-frame clones, though not all of them. In the table there are 200,000 to 250,000 clones, over 75% of which are singletons. Source material: PBMCs or T cells enriched from blood (not recorded which). These receptor sequences come from a woman in her 30s who had been exposed to COVID-19. Both conserved end residues are part of each CDR3. D genes are given only for firm matches.

V gene | CDR3 length | D gene | CDR3 protein
TRBV6-5 | 16 | . | CASSYNHRSYTDTQYF
TRBV6-5 | 15 | TRBD1 | CASSYYGQETYEQYF
TRBV15 | 15 | . | CATSRDVAVPYEQYF
TRBV7-3 | 16 | TRBD2 | CASSPLGLAATDTQYF
TRBV2 | 12 | . | CASRHLNQPQHF
TRBV6-5 | 15 | . | CASRGEGPNTGELFF
TRBV7-8 | 15 | TRBD1 | CASSPRQGTGEKLFF
TRBV28 | 17 | TRBD2 | CASSSPTSASGSGELFF
TRBV6-5 | 16 | . | CASSYEAGSSYNEQFF
TRBV28 | 19 | TRBD1 | CASSIRYPGQTYSNQPQHF
TRBV15 | 13 | . | CATSIVSGTEAFF
TRBV11-1 | 14 | TRBD1 | CASSVDRVYNEQFF
TRBV27 | 16 | TRBD2 | CASSPFSGGSYNEQFF
TRBV19 | 13 | TRBD1 | CASSMRPHRGQYF
TRBV21-1 | 19 | . | CASSKGAVTGTGTNYGYTF
TRBV5-1 | 15 | . | CASKGTSSGANVLTF
TRBV5-6 | 14 | . | CASSLVPSSYEQYF
TRBV7-9 | 15 | . | CASSAGQIDNSPLHF
TRBV5-1 | 14 | . | CASSLRLKPETQYF
TRBV5-1 | 14 | TRBD1 | CASSSGQRIETQYF
TRBV29-1 | 13 | TRBD1 | CSVGGTGINEQFF
TRBV9 | 15 | . | CASSAQGLGNQPQHF
TRBV6-5 | 14 | . | CASSTDVDSWGYTF
TRBV2 | 15 | . | CASSENGARSYGYTF
TRBV3-1/TRBV3-2 | 16 | TRBD2 | CASSHLSGRGFNEQFF
TRBV30 | 14 | . | CAWTGHSSGNTIYF
TRBV5-1 | 17 | TRBD2 | CASSLTRTSGGENEQFF
TRBV11-3 | 17 | TRBD1 | CASSLPGTGPYTDTQYF
TRBV13 | 14 | . | CASRPEQIPGELFF
TRBV28 | 12 | . | CASSLQGDGYTF
TRBV4-2 | 14 | TRBD1 | CASSLDRDTDTQYF
TRBV28 | 14 | TRBD1 | CASSPGTGFGGYTF
TRBV11-2 | 16 | TRBD2 | CASSFTGGPNTGELFF
TRBV3-1/TRBV3-2 | 14 | TRBD1 | CASSPGTGDNEQFF
TRBV6-5 | 15 | . | CASIRLPDSNQPQHF
TRBV20-1 | 15 | . | CSASARGVGRNEQFF
TRBV7-9 | 13 | . | CASSLSGGRGYTF
TRBV28 | 15 | TRBD2 | CASSHGTSGIDEQFF
TRBV5-4 | 14 | TRBD2 | CASSLGTSPNEQFF
TRBV10-3 | 16 | TRBD2 | CAISDPSGSVGNEQFF
TRBV7-6 | 16 | TRBD1 | CASSLLTGGSYNEQFF
TRBV19 | 14 | TRBD1 | CASSTTGLLLGYTF
TRBV6-2/TRBV6-3 | 13 | . | CASSYRGRSEQFF
TRBV13 | 16 | TRBD1 | CASSLGAGTGKETQYF
TRBV30 | 15 | . | CAWSVRDVRFTEAFF
TRBV30 | 22 | TRBD2 | CAWSVRWPTTRGSSLSYNEQFF
TRBV7-3 | 13 | TRBD1 | CASSLDRDNEQFF
TRBV19 | 14 | . | CASSADTNTDTQYF
TRBV27 | 15 | TRBD1 | CASSWRTGWGSPLHF